This T cell receptor (beta chain) was captured by sequencing in a study of shared clonotypes between healthy human individuals. Study information: Each donor's CD8 memory used one plate, CD8 naive two, each CD4 subset three.

Note on this clone: The antigen is not known.

The study, taken as a whole, reports: Sequencing depth was a factor that was expected to affect clonotype sharing among donors.

The V end lost 2 bases, the J end lost 2 bases, and 9 bases lay between the germline ends. The CDR3 has 14 residues. In germline, CDR1 is MNHEY, CDR2 SVGAGI. Using immunoSEQ multiplex PCR, the repertoire was profiled, and TCRdb retains in-frame clones only, with some absent. In the table there are some 2,500,000 clones, over 85% of which are singletons. This TCR derives from a young man in good health. Some clones in this sample may be carry-over from other donors' samples. The genes are TRBV6-5 and TRBJ1-2; D might be TRBD1 (6 bases). The material sequenced was naive CD4+ T cells from PBMCs. Subset specified: CD45RA+ positively selected. CDR3 coding DNA: TGTGCCAGCAGTTACCACGGACAGAACTATGGCTACACCTTC. Amino acid sequence: CASSYHGQNYGYTF.